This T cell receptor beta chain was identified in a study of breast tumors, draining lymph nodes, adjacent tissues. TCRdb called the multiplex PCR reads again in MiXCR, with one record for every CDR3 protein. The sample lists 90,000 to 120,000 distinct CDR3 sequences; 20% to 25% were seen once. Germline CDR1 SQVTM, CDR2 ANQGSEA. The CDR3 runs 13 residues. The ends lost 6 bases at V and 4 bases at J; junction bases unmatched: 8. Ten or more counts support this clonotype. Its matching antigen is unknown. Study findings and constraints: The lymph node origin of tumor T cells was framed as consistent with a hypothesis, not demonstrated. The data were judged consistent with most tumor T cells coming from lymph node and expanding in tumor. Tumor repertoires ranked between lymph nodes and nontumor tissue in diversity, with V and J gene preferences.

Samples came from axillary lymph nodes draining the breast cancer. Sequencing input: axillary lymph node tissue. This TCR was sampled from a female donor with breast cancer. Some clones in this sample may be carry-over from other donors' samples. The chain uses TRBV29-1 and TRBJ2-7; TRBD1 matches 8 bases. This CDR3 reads CSVTPRTGYEQYF. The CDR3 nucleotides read TGCAGCGTGACCCCTCGGACAGGGTACGAGCAGTACTTC.